This note documents a single TCR beta chain sequence. In the authors' workflow: Estimates of nucleated cell counts were drawn from the amplification of reference gene primers. The method was immunoSEQ multiplex PCR; TCRdb's version includes in-frame clones alone and lacks a portion of them. The DNA was the basis for D and trimming; V, J and clone size are from that table. The table lists around 470,000 clones, nearly 90% of them singletons, with around 0.92% in the top ten. This entry is derived from a study of blood T cell repertoires in COVID-19. Study information: Samples of COVID-19 (acute and convalescent) were obtained from the United States, Italy and Spain. Sample material is recorded as cDNA or gDNA derived from T cells, B-cell-depleted T cells, or PBMCs.

The CDR3 totals 14 residues. Germline V CDR1 and CDR2: GTSNPN, SVGIG (reference sequence). Trimming cost V 0 bases and J 2 bases; bases outside gene matches: 1. The clonotype comes from a man between 18 and 29 years old with COVID-19, enrolled during active disease. The source material was peripheral blood. The chain uses TRBV30 and TRBJ1-5, with 7 bases that match TRBD1. CDR3 nucleotides: TGTGCCTGGAGTGTGGGACAGCGCAATCAGCCCCAGCATTTT. It encodes CAWSVGQRNQPQHF.